The rows below give T cell receptor beta chains drawn from one sample of a study of T cell repertoires in cytomegalovirus infection. TCRdb processed the reads anew with MiXCR; each CDR3 protein has one entry. This sample has about 310,000 distinct CDR3 sequences, with roughly 15% found just once. Sequencing was carried out using PBMCs. These receptors came from a human donor in good health (CMV status not recorded). Some clones in this sample may be carry-over from other donors' samples. CDR3s include the opening cysteine and the closing phenylalanine or tryptophan. D genes are given only for firm matches. Size is omitted from some rows. Given values are once, few, many or a class for expanded clones.

TRBJ2-2 | NA | TRBV12-3/TRBV12-4 | NA | TGTGCCAGCAGCCGCTTGGGGGAGCTGTTTTTT | CASSRLGELFF
TRBJ1-4 | NA | TRBV10-3 | NA | TGTGCCATCAGTGAGTCAGGGATTGAAAAACTGTTTTTT | CAISESGIEKLFF
TRBJ2-7 | NA | TRBV2 | NA | TGTGCCAGCAGAAAAGACGGGACCTACGAGCAGTACTTC | CASRKDGTYEQYF
TRBJ1-5 | NA | TRBV7-9 | TRBD1 | TGTGCCAGCAGCAAAACAGGGGGCCATCAGCCCCAGCATTTT | CASSKTGGHQPQHF
TRBJ2-1 | few | TRBV6-5 | TRBD2 | TGTGCCAGCAGTTACTCGGGACTAGCGGGGGCTAGCTCCTACAATGAGCAGTTCTTC | CASSYSGLAGASSYNEQFF
TRBJ1-1 | NA | TRBV12-3/TRBV12-4 | TRBD1 | TGTGCCAGCAGTTTAATCGGGACAGGCCTTGAAGCTTTCTTT | CASSLIGTGLEAFF
TRBJ2-5 | few | TRBV3-1 | TRBD2 | TGTGCCAGCAGCCCTCGTGGGACTAGCGGGGGGACAGAGACCCAGTACTTC | CASSPRGTSGGTETQYF
TRBJ1-1 | NA | TRBV5-1 | TRBD1 | TGCGCCAGCAGGTCTCAGGGGGCCCAGACTGAAGCTTTCTTT | CASRSQGAQTEAFF
TRBJ2-2 | NA | TRBV7-2 | NA | TGTGCCAGCAGCTTCCAAGGACTTCCGACCGGGGAGCTGTTTTTT | CASSFQGLPTGELFF
TRBJ1-1 | NA | TRBV18 | TRBD1 | TGTGCCAGCTCACGGGGACAGGGAACGTTGAACACTGAAGCTTTCTTT | CASSRGQGTLNTEAFF
TRBJ1-6 | NA | TRBV5-5 | NA | TGTGCCAGCAGCCCGATCGGCGCGACCTATAATTCACCCCTCCACTTT | CASSPIGATYNSPLHF
TRBJ1-1 | NA | TRBV20-1 | NA | TGCAGTGCTAGAGATCCGGTCGGGGGAGGCACTGAAGCTTTCTTT | CSARDPVGGGTEAFF
TRBJ1-2 | NA | TRBV11-2 | TRBD1 | TGTGCCAGCAGCGGATCGACAGGGCCCCCACCCCACTATGGCTACACCTTC | CASSGSTGPPPHYGYTF
TRBJ1-3 | NA | TRBV28 | TRBD1 | TGTGCCAGCAGTTCCAGGACAGGGACCGTCTCTGGAAACACCATATATTTT | CASSSRTGTVSGNTIYF
TRBJ1-3 | few | TRBV12-3/TRBV12-4 | NA | TGTGCCAGCAGCCGAGCTGGAAACACCATATATTTT | CASSRAGNTIYF
TRBJ1-5 | NA | TRBV12-3/TRBV12-4 | NA | TGTGCCAGCAGTTTGGGGATGGGATTTGTGCCCCAGCATTTT | CASSLGMGFVPQHF
TRBJ2-1 | NA | TRBV20-1 | TRBD2 | TGCAGTGCTGCCCTAGCGGGGGCCTACAATGAGCAGTTCTTC | CSAALAGAYNEQFF
TRBJ1-2 | NA | TRBV20-1 | NA | TGCAGTGCTAGATTGGGGAGCATCTATGGCTACACCTTC | CSARLGSIYGYTF
TRBJ2-2 | NA | TRBV5-4 | NA | TGTGCCAGCAGCGGGGGAGGACAGCGAGATACCGGGGAGCTGTTTTTT | CASSGGGQRDTGELFF
TRBJ2-1 | few | TRBV4-2 | NA | TGTGCCAGCAGCCAAGATCTCCAGAGAAATGAGCAGTTCTTC | CASSQDLQRNEQFF
TRBJ2-3 | medium-sized | TRBV7-2 | NA | TGTGCCAGCAGCTTTCTCGGGGGAAGCACAGATACGCAGTATTTT | CASSFLGGSTDTQYF
TRBJ2-7 | NA | TRBV20-1 | TRBD2 | TGCAGTGCCCACCTAGCGGGCCTCACCTACGAGCAGTACTTC | CSAHLAGLTYEQYF